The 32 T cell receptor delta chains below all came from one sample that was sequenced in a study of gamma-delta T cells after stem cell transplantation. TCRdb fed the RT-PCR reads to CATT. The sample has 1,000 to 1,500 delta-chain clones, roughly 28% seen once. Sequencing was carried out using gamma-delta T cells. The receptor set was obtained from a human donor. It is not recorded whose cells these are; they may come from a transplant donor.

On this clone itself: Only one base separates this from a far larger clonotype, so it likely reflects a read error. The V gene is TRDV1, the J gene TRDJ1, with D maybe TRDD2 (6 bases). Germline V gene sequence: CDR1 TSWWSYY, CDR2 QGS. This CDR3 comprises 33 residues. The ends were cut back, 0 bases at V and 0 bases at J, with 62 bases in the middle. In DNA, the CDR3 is TGTGCTCTTGGGGAACTAGAGCAAAGGGTCCGCGCGAGTTTCATACCTTCCCCATACATACCCACTCATACAGTGGGGTACACCGATAAACTCATCTTT. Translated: CALGELEQRVRASFIPSPYIPTHTVGYTDKLIF.

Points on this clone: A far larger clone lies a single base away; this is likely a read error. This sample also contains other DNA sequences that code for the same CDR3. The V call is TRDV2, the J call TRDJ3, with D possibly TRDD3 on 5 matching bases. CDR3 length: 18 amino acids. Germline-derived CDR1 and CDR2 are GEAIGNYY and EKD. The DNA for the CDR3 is TGTGCCTGTGACCAAGTTACCTTGGGCTCCTGGGATACCCGACAGATGTTTTTC. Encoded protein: CACDQVTLGSWDTRQMFF.

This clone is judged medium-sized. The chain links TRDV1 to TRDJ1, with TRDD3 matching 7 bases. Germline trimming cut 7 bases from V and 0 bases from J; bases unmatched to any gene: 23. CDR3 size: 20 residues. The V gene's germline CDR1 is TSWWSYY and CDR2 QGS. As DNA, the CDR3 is TGTGCTCTTGACTCCGCGCCTACCGGTTTTAGTACTGGGGACACCGATAAACTCATCTTT. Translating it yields CALDSAPTGFSTGDTDKLIF.

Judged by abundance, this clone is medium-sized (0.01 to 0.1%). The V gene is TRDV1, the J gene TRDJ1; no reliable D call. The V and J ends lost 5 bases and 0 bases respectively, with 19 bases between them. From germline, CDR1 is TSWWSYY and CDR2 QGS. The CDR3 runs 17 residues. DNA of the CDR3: TGTGCTCTTGGGCCCCGAGCCTCGAGGTGGTACACCGATAAACTCATCTTT. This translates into CALGPRASRWYTDKLIF.

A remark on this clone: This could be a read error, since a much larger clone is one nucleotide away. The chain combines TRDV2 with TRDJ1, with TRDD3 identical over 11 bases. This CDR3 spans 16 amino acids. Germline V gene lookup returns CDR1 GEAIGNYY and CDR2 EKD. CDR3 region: CACVTVGGGYAGKLIF. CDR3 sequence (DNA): TGTGCCTGTGTCACCGTCGGTGGGGGATACGCGGGTAAACTCATCTTT.

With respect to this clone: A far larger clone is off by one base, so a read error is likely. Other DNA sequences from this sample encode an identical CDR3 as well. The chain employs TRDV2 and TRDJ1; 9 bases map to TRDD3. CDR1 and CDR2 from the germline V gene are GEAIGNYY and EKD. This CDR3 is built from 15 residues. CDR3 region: CACDMGDKYTDKLIF. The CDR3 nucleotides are TGTGCCTGTGACATGGGGGATAAGTACACCGATAAGCTCATCTTT.

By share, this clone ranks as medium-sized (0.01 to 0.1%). The CDR3 is CACDTLGDRPYTDKLIF. The DNA for the CDR3 is TGTGCCTGTGACACTCTGGGGGACCGGCCTTACACCGATAAACTCATCTTT. The chain has TRDV2 and TRDJ1; TRDD3 matches 8 bases. This CDR3 comprises 17 residues. CDR1 is GEAIGNYY and CDR2 is EKD in the germline V gene. Trimming cost V 1 base and J 0 bases; bases outside gene matches: 9.

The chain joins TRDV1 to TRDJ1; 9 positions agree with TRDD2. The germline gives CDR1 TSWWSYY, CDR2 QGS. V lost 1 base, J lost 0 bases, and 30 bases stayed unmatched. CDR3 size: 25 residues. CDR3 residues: CALGEPKPTGLPTRVGARYTDKLIF. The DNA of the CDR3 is TGTGCTCTTGGGGAACCGAAGCCCACGGGCCTTCCTACGAGGGTGGGGGCCCGGTACACCGATAAACTCATCTTT.

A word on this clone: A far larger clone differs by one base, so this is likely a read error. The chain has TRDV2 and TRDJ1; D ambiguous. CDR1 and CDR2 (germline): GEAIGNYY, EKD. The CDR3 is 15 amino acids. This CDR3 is CACGTISPATDKLIF. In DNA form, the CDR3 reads TGTGCCTGTGGCACCATTAGTCCTGCAACCGATAAACTCATCTTT.

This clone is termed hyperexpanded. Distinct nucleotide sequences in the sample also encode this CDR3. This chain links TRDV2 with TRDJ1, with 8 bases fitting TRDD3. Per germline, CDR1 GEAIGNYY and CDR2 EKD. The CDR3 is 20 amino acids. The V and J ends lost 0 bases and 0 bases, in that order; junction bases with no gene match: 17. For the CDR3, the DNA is TGTGCCTGTGACACCGTGCCCGGTTTGGGGGATTCATCTTACACCGATAAACTCATCTTT. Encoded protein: CACDTVPGLGDSSYTDKLIF.

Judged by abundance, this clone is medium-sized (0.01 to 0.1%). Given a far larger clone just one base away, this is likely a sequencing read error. The CDR3 nucleotides read TGTGCCTGTGACGCCCTGCTGACACCGAATTCATACACCGATAAACTCATCTTT. Amino acid sequence: CACDALLTPNSYTDKLIF. The chain couples TRDV2 to TRDJ1; D unclear. Trimming took off 3 bases at V and 0 bases at J, with 22 bases between the two ends. CDR1 and CDR2 from the germline V gene are GEAIGNYY and EKD. CDR3 length: 18 amino acids.

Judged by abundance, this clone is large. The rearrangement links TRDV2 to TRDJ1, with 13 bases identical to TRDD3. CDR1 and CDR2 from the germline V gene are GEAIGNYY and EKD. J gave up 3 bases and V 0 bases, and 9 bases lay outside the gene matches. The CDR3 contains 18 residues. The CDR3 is CACDTIPLGDTGADKLIF. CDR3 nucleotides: TGTGCCTGTGACACCATCCCACTGGGGGATACGGGTGCCGATAAACTCATCTTT.

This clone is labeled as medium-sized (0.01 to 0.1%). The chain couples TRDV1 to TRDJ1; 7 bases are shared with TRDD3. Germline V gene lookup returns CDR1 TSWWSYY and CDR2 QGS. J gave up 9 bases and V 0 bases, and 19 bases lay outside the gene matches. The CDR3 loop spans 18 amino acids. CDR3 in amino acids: CALGELAPASWGTRELIF. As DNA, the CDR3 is TGTGCTCTTGGGGAACTAGCGCCCGCCTCATGGGGGACACGGGAACTCATCTTT.

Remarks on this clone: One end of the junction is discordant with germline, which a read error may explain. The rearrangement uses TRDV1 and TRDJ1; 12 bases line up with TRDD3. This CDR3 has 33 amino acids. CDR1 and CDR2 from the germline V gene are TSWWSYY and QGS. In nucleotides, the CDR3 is TGTGCCCTTGGGGAATTTTCGTCGTTCGCCGATCCGACAATAGGCTTCCTACACAGACGACTGGGGGATACATCTTCGTACACCGATAAACTCACCTTT. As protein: CALGEFSSFADPTIGFLHRRLGDTSSYTDKLTF.

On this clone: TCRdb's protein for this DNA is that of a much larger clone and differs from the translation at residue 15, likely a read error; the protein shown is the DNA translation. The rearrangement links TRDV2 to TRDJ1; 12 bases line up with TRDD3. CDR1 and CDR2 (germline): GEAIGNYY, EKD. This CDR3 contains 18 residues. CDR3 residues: CACDYLLGDTTYTDRLIF. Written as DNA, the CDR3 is TGTGCCTGTGACTACTTACTGGGGGATACCACTTACACCGATAGACTCATCTTT.

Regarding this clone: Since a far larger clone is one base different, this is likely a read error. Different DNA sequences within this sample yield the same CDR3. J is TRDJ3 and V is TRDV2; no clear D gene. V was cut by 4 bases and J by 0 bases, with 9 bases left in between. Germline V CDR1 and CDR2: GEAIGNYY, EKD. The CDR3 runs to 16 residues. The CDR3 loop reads CACDPSSSWDTRQMFF. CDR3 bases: TGTGCCTGTGATCCGTCAAGCTCCTGGGACACCCGACAGATGTTTTTC.

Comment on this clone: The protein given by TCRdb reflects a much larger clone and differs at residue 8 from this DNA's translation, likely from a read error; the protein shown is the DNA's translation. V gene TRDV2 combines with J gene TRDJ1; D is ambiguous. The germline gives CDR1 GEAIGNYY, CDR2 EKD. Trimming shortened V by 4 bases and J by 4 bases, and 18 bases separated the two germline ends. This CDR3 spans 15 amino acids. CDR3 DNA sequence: TGTGCCTGTGATTTCGTACTGAGTAGCGGCGATAAACTCATCTTT. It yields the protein CACDFVLSSGDKLIF.

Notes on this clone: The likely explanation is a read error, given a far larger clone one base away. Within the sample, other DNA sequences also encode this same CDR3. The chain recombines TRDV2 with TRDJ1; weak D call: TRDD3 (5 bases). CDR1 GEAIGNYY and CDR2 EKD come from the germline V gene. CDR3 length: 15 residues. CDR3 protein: CACEPLESSTDKLIF. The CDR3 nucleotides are TGCGCCTGTGAACCACTGGAGAGCTCCACCGATAAACTCATCTTT.

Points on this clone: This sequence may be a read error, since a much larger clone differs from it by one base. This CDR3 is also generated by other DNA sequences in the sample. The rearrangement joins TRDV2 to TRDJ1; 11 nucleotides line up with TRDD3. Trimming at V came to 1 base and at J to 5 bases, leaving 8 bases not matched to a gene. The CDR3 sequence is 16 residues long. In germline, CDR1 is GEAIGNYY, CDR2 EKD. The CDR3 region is CACDTLGGGYVDKLIF. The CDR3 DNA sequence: TGTGCCTGTGACACGCTAGGTGGGGGATACGTTGATAAACTCATCTTT.

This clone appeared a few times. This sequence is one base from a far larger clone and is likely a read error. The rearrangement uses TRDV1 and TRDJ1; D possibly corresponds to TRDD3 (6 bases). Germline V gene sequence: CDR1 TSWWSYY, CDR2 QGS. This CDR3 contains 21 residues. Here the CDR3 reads CAPGELVLSRGLLDWADKLIF. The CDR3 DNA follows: TGTGCTCCTGGGGAACTAGTCCTGAGCCGGGGGCTTCTGGATTGGGCCGATAAACTCATCTTT.

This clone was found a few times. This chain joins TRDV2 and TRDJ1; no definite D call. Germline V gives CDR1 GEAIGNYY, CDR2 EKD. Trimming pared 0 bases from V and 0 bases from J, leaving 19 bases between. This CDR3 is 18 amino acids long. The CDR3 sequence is CACDTLLLEGLDTDKLIF. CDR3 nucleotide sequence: TGTGCCTGTGACACCTTACTACTTGAAGGCCTGGACACCGATAAACTCATCTTT.

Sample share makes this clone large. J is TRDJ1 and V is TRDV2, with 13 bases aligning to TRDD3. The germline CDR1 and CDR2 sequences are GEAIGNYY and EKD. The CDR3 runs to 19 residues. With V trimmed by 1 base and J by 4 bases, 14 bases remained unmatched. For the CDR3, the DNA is TGTGCCTGTGACACGGTACTGGGGGATACGCGAGCCGCGGACGATAAACTCATCTTT. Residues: CACDTVLGDTRAADDKLIF.

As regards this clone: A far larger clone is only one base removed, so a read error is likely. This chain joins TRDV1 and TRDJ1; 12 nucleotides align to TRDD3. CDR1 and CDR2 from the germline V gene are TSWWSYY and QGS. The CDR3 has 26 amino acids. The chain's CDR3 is CALGELEVGTKLPSTYWGIPLFKPIF. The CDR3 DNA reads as TGTGCTCTTGGGGAACTAGAGGTTGGTACGAAACTTCCTAGCACGTACTGGGGGATACCCTTGTTTAAACCCATCTTT.

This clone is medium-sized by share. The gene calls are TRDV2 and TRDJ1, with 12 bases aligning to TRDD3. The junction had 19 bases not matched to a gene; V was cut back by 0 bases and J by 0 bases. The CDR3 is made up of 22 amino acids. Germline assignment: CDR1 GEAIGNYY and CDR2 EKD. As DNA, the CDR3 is TGTGCCTGTGACACCTTGTCGAACTGGGGGATACAAAGTTCCCCCTACACCGATAAACTCATCTTT. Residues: CACDTLSNWGIQSSPYTDKLIF.

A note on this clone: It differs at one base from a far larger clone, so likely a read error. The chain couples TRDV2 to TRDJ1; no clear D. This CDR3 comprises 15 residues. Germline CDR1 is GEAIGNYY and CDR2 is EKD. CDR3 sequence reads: CACYTVGPPADKLIF. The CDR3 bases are TGTGCCTGTTACACCGTCGGACCCCCTGCCGATAAACTCATCTTT.

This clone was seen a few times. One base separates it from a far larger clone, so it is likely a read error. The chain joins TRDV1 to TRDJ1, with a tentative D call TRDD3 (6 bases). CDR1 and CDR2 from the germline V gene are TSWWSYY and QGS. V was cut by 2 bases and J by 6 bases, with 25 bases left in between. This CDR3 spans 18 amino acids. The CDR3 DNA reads TGTGCTCTTGGGGAAATAAGGACCCGTCGACCGGGGGACAATAAACTCATCTTT. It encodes CALGEIRTRRPGDNKLIF.

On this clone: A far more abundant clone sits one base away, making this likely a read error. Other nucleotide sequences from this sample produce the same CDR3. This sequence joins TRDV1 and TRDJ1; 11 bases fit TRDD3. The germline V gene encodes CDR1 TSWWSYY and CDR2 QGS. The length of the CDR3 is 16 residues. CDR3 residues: CALGDNWGIYTDKLIF. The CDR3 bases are TGTGCTCTTGGGGACAACTGGGGGATATACACCGATAAACTCATTTTT.

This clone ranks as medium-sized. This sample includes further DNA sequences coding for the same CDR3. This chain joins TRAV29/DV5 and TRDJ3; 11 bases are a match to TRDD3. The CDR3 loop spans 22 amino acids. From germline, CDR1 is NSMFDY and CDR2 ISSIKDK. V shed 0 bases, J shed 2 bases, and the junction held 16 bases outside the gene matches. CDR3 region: CAASVGGGDWGIIPWDTRQMFF. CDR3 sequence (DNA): TGTGCAGCAAGCGTAGGGGGGGGTGACTGGGGGATAATTCCCTGGGACACCCGACAGATGTTTTTC.

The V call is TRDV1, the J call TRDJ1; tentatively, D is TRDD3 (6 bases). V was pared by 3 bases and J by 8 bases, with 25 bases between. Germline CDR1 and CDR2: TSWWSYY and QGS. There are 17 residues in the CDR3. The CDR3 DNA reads TGTGCTCTTGGGGATCCTGGGGTCCCAACAGGAGGGATGAAACTCATCTTT. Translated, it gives CALGDPGVPTGGMKLIF.

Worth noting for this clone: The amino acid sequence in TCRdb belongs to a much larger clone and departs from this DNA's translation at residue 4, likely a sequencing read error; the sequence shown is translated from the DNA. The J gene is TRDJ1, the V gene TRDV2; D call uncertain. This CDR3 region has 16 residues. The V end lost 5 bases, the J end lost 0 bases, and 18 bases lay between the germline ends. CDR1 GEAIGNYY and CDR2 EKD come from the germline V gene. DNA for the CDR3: TGTGCCTGTGGCACGCTAGGGCTGGAGGACACCGATAAACTCATCTTT. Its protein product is CACGTLGLEDTDKLIF.

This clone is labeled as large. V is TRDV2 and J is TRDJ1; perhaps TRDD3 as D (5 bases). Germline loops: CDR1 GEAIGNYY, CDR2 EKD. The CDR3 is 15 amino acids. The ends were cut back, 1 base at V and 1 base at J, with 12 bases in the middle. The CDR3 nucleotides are TGTGCCTGTGACACGTTAGGGGGGGCCACCGATAAACTCATCTTT. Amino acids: CACDTLGGATDKLIF.

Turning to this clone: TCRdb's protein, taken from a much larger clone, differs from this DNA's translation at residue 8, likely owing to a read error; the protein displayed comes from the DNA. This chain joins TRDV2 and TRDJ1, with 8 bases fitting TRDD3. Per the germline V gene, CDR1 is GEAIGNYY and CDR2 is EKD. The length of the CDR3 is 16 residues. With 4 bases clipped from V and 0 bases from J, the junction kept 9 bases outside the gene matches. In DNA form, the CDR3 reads TGTGCCTGTGATCCACTGGGGGGCGGGTACACCGATAAACTCATCTTT. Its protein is CACDPLGGGYTDKLIF.